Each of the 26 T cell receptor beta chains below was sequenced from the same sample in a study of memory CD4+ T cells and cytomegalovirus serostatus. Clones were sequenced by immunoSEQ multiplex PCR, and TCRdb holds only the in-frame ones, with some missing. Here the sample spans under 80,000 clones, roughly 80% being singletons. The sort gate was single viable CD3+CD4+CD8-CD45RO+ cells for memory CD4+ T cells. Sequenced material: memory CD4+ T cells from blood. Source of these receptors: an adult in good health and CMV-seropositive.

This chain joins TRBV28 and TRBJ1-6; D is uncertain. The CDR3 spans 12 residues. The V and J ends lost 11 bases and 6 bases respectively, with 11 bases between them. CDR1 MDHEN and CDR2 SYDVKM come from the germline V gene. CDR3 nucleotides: TGTGCCTGCTTGGCTCCTAATTCACCCCTCCACTTT. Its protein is CACLAPNSPLHF.

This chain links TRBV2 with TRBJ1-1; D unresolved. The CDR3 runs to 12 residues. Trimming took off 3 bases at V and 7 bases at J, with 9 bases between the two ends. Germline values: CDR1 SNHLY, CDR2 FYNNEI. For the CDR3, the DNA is TGTGCCAGCAGTGATACACCATATGAAGCTTTCTTT. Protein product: CASSDTPYEAFF. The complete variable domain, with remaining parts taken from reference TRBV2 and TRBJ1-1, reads EPEVTQTPSHQVTQMGQEVILRCVPISNHLYFYWYRQILGQKVEFLVSFYNNEISEKSEIFDDQFSVERPDGSNFTLKIRSTKLEDSAMYFCASSDTPYEAFFGQGTRLTVV.

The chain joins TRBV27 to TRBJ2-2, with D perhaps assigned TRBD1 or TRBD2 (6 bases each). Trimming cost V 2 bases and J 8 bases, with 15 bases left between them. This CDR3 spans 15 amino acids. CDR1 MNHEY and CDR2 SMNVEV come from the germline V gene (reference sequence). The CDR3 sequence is CASSLIQGGKGELFF. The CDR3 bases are TGTGCCAGCAGTTTAATACAGGGCGGGAAGGGGGAGCTGTTTTTT.

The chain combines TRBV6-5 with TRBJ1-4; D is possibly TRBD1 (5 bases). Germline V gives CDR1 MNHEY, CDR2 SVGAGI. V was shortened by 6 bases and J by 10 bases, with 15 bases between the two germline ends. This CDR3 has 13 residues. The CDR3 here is CASRSGGGGKLFF. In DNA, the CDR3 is TGTGCCAGCAGGTCGGGGGGTGGGGGAAAACTGTTTTTT.

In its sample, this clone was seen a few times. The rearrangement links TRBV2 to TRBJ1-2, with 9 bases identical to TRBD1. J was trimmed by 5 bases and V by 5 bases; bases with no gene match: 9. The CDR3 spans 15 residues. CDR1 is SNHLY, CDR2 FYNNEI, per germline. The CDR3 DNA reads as TGTGCCAGCAGTCTTATACAGGGGGCGGGGTATGGCTACACCTTC. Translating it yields CASSLIQGAGYGYTF.

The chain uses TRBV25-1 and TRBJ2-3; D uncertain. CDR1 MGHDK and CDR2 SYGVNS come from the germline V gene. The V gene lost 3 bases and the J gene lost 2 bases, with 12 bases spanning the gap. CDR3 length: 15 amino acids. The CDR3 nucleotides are TGTGCCAGCAGTGATTGGGCTGGCTCCACAGATACGCAGTATTTT. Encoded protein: CASSDWAGSTDTQYF. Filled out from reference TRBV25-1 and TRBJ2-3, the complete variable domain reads EADIYQTPRYLVIGTGKKITLECSQTMGHDKMYWYQQDPGMELHLIHYSYGVNSTEKGDLSSESTVSRIRTEHFPLTLESARPSHTSQYLCASSDWAGSTDTQYFGPGTRLTVL.

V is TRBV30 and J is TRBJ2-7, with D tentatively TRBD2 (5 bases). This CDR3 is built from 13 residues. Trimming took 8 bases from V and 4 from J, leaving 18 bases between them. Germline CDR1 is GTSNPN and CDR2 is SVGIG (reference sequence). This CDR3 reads CASQTPRTYEQYF. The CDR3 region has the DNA TGTGCCAGCCAGACCCCCCGGACTTACGAGCAGTACTTC. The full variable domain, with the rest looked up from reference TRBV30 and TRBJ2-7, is SQTIHQWPATLVQPVGSPLSLECTVEGTSNPNLYWYRQAAGRGLQLLFYSVGIGQISSEVPQNLSASRPQDRQFILSSKKLLLSDSGFYLCASQTPRTYEQYFGPGTRLTVT.

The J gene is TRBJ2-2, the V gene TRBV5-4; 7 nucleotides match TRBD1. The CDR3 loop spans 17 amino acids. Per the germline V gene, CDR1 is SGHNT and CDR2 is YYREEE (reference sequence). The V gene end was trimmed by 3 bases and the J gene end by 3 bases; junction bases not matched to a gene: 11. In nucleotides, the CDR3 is TGTGCCAGCAGCTCGGATGGACAGGCTTGGGACACCGGGGAGCTGTTTTTT. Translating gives CASSSDGQAWDTGELFF.

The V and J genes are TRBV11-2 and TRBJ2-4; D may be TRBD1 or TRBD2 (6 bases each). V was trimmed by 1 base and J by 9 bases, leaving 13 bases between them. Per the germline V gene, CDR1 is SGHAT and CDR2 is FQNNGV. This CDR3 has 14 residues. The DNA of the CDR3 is TGTGCCAGCAGCTTAGGGGGGGCGTACGGCATTCAGTACTTC. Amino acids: CASSLGGAYGIQYF.

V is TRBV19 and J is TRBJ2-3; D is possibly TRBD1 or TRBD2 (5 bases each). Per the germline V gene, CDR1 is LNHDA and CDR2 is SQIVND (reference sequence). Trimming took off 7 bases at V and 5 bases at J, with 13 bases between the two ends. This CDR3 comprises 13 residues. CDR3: CASKDRGVDTQYF. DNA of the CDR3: TGTGCCAGTAAAGACCGAGGGGTAGATACGCAGTATTTT. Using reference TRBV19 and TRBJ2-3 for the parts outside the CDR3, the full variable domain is DGGITQSPKYLFRKEGQNVTLSCEQNLNHDAMYWYRQDPGQGLRLIYYSQIVNDFQKGDIAEGYSVSREKKESFPLTVTSAQKNPTAFYLCASKDRGVDTQYFGPGTRLTVL.

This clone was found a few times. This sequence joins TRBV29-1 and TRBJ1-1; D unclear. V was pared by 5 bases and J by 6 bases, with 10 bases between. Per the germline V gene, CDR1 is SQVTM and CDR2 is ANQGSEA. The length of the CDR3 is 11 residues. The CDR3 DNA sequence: TGCAGCGTTACCCTCGGCGCTGAAGCTTTCTTT. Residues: CSVTLGAEAFF.

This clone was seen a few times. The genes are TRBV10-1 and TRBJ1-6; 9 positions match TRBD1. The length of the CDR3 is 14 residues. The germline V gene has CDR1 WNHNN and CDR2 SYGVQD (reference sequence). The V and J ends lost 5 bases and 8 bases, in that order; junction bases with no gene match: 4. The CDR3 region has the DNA TGCGCCAGCAGTACCGGGACAGGGTATTCACCCCTCCACTTT. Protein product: CASSTGTGYSPLHF.

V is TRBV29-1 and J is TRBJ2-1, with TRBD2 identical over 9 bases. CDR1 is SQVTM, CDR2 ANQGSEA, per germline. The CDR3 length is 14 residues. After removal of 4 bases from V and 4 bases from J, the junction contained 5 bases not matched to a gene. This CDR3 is CSVAGSGGYNEQFF. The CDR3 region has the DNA TGCAGCGTTGCGGGTAGCGGGGGTTACAATGAGCAGTTCTTC.

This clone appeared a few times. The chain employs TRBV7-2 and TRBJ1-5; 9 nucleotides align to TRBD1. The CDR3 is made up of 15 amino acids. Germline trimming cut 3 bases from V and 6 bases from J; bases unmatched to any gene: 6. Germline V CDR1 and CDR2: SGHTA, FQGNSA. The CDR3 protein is CASSFTGGAGQPQHF. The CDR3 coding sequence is TGTGCCAGCAGCTTTACAGGGGGCGCTGGTCAGCCCCAGCATTTT.

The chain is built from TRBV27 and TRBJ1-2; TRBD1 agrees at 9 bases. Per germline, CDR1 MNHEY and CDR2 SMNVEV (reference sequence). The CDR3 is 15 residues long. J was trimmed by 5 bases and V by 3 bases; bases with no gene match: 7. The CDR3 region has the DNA TGTGCCAGCAGTTTGACGGGACAGGGAGTATATGGCTACACCTTC. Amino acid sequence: CASSLTGQGVYGYTF.

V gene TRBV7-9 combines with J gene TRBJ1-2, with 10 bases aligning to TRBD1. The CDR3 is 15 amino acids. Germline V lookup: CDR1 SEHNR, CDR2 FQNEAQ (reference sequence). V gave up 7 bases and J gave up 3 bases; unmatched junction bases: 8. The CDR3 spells CASTRGQGEDYGYTF. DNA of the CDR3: TGTGCCAGCACCAGAGGACAGGGGGAGGACTATGGCTACACCTTC.

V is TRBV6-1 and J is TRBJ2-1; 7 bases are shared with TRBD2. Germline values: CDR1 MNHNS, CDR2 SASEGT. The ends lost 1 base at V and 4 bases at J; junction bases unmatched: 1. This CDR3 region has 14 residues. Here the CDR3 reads CASSEGREYNEQFF. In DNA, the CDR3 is TGTGCCAGCAGTGAAGGGCGGGAGTACAATGAGCAGTTCTTC.

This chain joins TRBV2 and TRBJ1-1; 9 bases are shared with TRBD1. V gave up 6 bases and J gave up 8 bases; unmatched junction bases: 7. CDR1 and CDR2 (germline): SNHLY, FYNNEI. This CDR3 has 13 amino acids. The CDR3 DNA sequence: TGTGCCAGCAGCCTGGACAGGGGTCGGGAAGCTTTCTTT. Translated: CASSLDRGREAFF. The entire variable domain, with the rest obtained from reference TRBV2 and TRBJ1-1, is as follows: EPEVTQTPSHQVTQMGQEVILRCVPISNHLYFYWYRQILGQKVEFLVSFYNNEISEKSEIFDDQFSVERPDGSNFTLKIRSTKLEDSAMYFCASSLDRGREAFFGQGTRLTVV.

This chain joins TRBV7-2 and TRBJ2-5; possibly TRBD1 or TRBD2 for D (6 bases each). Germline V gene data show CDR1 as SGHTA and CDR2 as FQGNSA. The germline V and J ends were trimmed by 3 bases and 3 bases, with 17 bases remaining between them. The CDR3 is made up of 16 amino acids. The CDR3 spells CASSLGGQGVKETQYF. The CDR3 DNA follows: TGTGCCAGCAGCTTGGGGGGCCAGGGAGTGAAAGAGACCCAGTACTTC.

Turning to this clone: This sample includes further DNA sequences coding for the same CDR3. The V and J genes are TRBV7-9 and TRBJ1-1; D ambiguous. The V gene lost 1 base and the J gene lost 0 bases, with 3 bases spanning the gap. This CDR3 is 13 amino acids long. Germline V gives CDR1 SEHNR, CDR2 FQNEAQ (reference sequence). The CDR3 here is CASSLDMNTEAFF. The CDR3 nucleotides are TGTGCCAGCAGCTTAGATATGAACACTGAAGCTTTCTTT.

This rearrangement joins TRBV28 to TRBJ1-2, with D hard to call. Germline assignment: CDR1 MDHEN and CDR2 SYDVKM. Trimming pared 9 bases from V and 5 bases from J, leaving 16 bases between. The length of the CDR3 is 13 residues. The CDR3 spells CASFSDPGYGYTF. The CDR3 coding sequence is TGTGCCAGTTTCAGTGACCCCGGGTATGGCTACACCTTC.

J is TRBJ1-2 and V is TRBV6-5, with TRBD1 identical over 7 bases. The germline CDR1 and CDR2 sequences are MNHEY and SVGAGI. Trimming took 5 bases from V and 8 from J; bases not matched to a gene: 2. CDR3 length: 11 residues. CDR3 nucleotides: TGTGCCAGCAGTGACAGGGAAGGCTACACCTTC. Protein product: CASSDREGYTF.

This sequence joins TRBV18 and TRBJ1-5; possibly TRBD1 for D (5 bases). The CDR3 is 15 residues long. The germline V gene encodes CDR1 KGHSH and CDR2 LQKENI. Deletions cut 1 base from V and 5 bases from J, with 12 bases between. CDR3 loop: CASSPQGRFDQPQHF. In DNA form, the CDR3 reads TGTGCCAGCTCACCACAGGGGCGGTTTGATCAGCCCCAGCATTTT.

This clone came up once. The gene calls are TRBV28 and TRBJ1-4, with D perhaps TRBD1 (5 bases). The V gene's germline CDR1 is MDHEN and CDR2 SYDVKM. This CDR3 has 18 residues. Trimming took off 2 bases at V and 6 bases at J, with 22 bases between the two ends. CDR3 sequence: CASSLTRGEGTWDEKLFF. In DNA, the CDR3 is TGTGCCAGCAGTTTAACCAGAGGGGAGGGGACGTGGGATGAAAAACTGTTTTTT.

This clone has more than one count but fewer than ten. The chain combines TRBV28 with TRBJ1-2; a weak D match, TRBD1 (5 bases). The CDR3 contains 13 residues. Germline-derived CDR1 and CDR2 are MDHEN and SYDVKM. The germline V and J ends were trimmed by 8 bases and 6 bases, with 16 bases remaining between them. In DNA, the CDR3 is TGTGCCAGCTACGACGACAGAATTAATGGCTACACCTTC. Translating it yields CASYDDRINGYTF.

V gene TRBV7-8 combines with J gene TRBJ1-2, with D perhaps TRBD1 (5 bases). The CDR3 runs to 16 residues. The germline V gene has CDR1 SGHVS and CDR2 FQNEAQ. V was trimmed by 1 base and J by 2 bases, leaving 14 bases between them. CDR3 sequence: CASSLGAGPKNYGYTF. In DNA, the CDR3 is TGTGCCAGCAGCTTAGGGGCAGGGCCTAAGAACTATGGCTACACCTTC. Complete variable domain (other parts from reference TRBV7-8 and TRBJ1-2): GAGVSQSPRYKVAKRGQDVALRCDPISGHVSLFWYQQALGQGPEFLTYFQNEAQLDKSGLPSDRFFAERPEGSVSTLKIQRTQQEDSAVYLCASSLGAGPKNYGYTFGSGTRLTVV.